This TCR beta chain was sequenced during a study of cytomegalovirus exposure and HLA in healthy donors. Germline CDR1 and CDR2: SGHTA and FQGNSA. The CDR3 has 16 amino acids. Germline trimming cut 0 bases from V and 3 bases from J; bases unmatched to any gene: 6. This PCR relied on a set of 60 Vbeta primers and 13 Jbeta primers. Sequencing used immunoSEQ multiplex PCR; TCRdb keeps in-frame clones, though not all of them. This sample contains around 200,000 clones. Healthy bone marrow donors supplied every sample. This clonotype was obtained from a woman aged 25 to 45 in good health and CMV-seropositive. Sequencing was done on a sample of PBMCs. This rearrangement joins TRBV7-2 to TRBJ2-3; 7 positions agree with TRBD2. This CDR3 reads CASSLAEGLGTDTQYF. Here the CDR3 DNA reads TGTGCCAGCAGCTTAGCGGAAGGACTAGGGACAGATACGCAGTATTTT.